Sequencing of this T cell receptor beta chain was carried out in a study of T cells after yellow fever vaccination. Findings and caveats of the study: Reappearing after the booster were most of the clones from primary vaccination (about 96% CD4, 85% to 90% CD8).

Via MiXCR, TCRdb re-called the 5' RACE reads, giving one row per CDR3 protein. The table records a few hundred thousand distinct CDR3 sequences, 7% to 10% of them present only once. The CDR3 extends over 15 amino acids. The V and J ends lost 0 bases and 6 bases, in that order; junction bases with no gene match: 8. Looked up from germline, CDR1 is SGHRS and CDR2 is YFSETQ. This clonotype appeared a few times. The antigen remains unidentified. The chain employs TRBV5-1 and TRBJ1-1, with 7 bases aligning to TRBD1. This sequence originates from a man younger than 35 who received the YFV17D yellow fever vaccine. Here the sequenced sample was PBMCs, taken around 45 days after the first yellow fever vaccination. The CDR3 reads CASSLVPGGGPEAFF. Written as DNA, the CDR3 is TGCGCCAGCAGCTTGGTTCCAGGGGGGGGACCTGAAGCTTTCTTT.